This T cell receptor beta chain is drawn from a study of T cells in women clearing cervical HPV infection. Assay: immunoSEQ multiplex PCR; the TCRdb copy retains only in-frame clones and omits some. The sample table sets out about 40,000 clones. Unmatched junction bases numbered 7, after V lost 4 bases and J lost 5 bases. Germline values: CDR1 MNHNS, CDR2 SASEGT. CDR3 length: 14 residues. Regarding this clone: The CDR3 end is not reached by the read, which stops 3 residues before it; the germline J gene fills it in.

J is TRBJ1-1 and V is TRBV6-1; TRBD1 matches 7 bases. The sequencing input was blood buffy coat. This receptor was identified in a woman between 18 and 69 years old with a cervical HPV16 infection that either progressed to CIN3+ or cleared (not recorded which). CDR3 DNA, as far as it was read: TGTGCCAGCAGTGTCAGGGGGAGAATGACTGAA. Protein sequence: CASSVRGRMTE. The whole CDR3 is CASSVRGRMTEAFF.